Listed here is a single T cell receptor (beta chain). The germline CDR1 and CDR2 sequences are DFQATT and SNEGSKA (reference sequence). Trimming took off 3 bases at V and 1 base at J, with 6 bases between the two ends. The CDR3 has 12 residues. This sample is drawn from a study of blood T cell repertoires in COVID-19. As originally analysed: Reference gene primer amplification gave nucleated cell count estimates. The assay was immunoSEQ multiplex PCR, and TCRdb's table has in-frame clones only and misses some. Clone size and the V and J calls come from that table; the DNA yielded D and trimming. The sample yields approximately 260,000 clones, around four fifths seen once.

The TCR comes from a young man with acute COVID-19. The source material was PBMCs or T cells enriched from blood (not recorded which). This chain connects TRBV20-1 to TRBJ1-1; no definite D call. The CDR3 loop is CSASLPNTEAFF. The CDR3, as DNA: TGCAGTGCTAGTCTTCCGAACACTGAAGCTTTCTTT.